The 14 T cell receptor beta chains given below trace back to one sample, sequenced in a study of cytomegalovirus exposure and HLA in healthy donors. The primer mix had 60 Vbeta and 13 Jbeta primers. Assay used: immunoSEQ multiplex PCR; TCRdb lists only in-frame clones, some missing. The sample yields some 180,000 clones, roughly 87% seen once. Specimen: PBMCs. The receptors come from a girl in the first two years of life in good health and CMV-seronegative.

The J gene is TRBJ1-2, the V gene TRBV4-2, with 8 nucleotides matching TRBD1. The V and J ends lost 0 bases and 12 bases, in that order; junction bases with no gene match: 6. This CDR3 region has 13 residues. The germline CDR1 and CDR2 sequences are LGHNA and YNFKEQ. The CDR3 sequence: CASSQDRGRGHTF. Written as DNA, the CDR3 is TGTGCCAGCAGCCAAGACAGGGGGCGCGGCCACACCTTC.

The genes are TRBV30 and TRBJ2-1, with 10 bases matching TRBD2. J was trimmed by 7 bases and V by 0 bases; bases with no gene match: 9. Per the germline V gene, CDR1 is GTSNPN and CDR2 is SVGIG (reference sequence). The CDR3 runs to 16 residues. The CDR3 reads CAWSVQHSGRENEQFF. The CDR3 DNA reads TGTGCCTGGAGTGTACAGCACAGCGGGAGGGAGAATGAGCAGTTCTTC. The whole variable domain, remainder taken from reference TRBV30 and TRBJ2-1, is SQTIHQWPATLVQPVGSPLSLECTVEGTSNPNLYWYRQAAGRGLQLLFYSVGIGQISSEVPQNLSASRPQDRQFILSSKKLLLSDSGFYLCAWSVQHSGRENEQFFGPGTRLTVL.

Regarding this clone: The same CDR3 can be traced to other DNA sequences in this sample. This chain joins TRBV5-1 and TRBJ1-2; no definite D call. Germline V lookup: CDR1 SGHRS, CDR2 YFSETQ. The CDR3 loop spans 12 amino acids. Trimming pared 0 bases from V and 6 bases from J, leaving 6 bases between. The CDR3 region has the DNA TGCGCCAGCAGCTTGGTCGGGGATGGCTACACCTTC. Its protein is CASSLVGDGYTF.

The rearrangement joins TRBV2 to TRBJ2-7, with 15 bases identical to TRBD2. Unmatched junction bases numbered 9, after V lost 9 bases and J lost 6 bases. The V gene's germline CDR1 is SNHLY and CDR2 FYNNEI. This CDR3 comprises 15 residues. The CDR3 reads CASWTSGRASREQYF. The CDR3 nucleotides are TGTGCCAGTTGGACTAGCGGGAGGGCCTCGCGCGAGCAGTACTTC.

The sample holds a few counts of this clone. The V call is TRBV5-4, the J call TRBJ2-1; D remains unclear. Trimming removed 7 bases at V and 8 bases at J, with 13 bases between. The germline V gene has CDR1 SGHNT and CDR2 YYREEE (reference sequence). CDR3 length: 12 amino acids. The CDR3 bases are TGTGCCAGCGCCGATAGTGCCGATGAGCAGTTCTTC. This encodes CASADSADEQFF.

The chain recombines TRBV5-1 with TRBJ1-6, with 9 bases matching TRBD1. Germline V gene lookup returns CDR1 SGHRS and CDR2 YFSETQ. V lost 4 bases and J lost 9; bases outside the gene matches: 8. CDR3 length: 15 residues. The CDR3 loop is CASSASGQGFSPLHF. The CDR3 DNA sequence: TGCGCCAGCAGCGCATCGGGACAGGGATTTTCACCCCTCCACTTT.

The J gene is TRBJ1-2, the V gene TRBV2; D perhaps matches TRBD1 (5 bases). The CDR3 runs 12 residues. Per germline, CDR1 SNHLY and CDR2 FYNNEI. V dropped 7 bases and J dropped 10 bases, with 16 bases sitting between them. In DNA form, the CDR3 reads TGTGCCAGCACGGCGAAGGGGCTTTCCTACACCTTC. Protein product: CASTAKGLSYTF.

The gene calls are TRBV13 and TRBJ2-1; 12 bases match TRBD2. In germline, CDR1 is PRHDT, CDR2 FYEKMQ (reference sequence). The trim removed 3 bases at V and 4 bases at J, leaving 7 bases unmatched. This CDR3 comprises 17 residues. The CDR3 region has the DNA TGTGCCAGCAGCTTGAAGATGGGGACTAGCGGGTACAATGAGCAGTTCTTC. It yields the protein CASSLKMGTSGYNEQFF.

J is TRBJ2-7 and V is TRBV10-3; 9 bases agree with TRBD2. CDR1 is ENHRY, CDR2 SYGVKD, per germline. V lost 6 bases and J lost 5; bases outside the gene matches: 11. The CDR3 has 15 amino acids. CDR3 loop: CAISEGTSLEDEQYF. DNA for the CDR3: TGTGCCATCAGCGAGGGGACTAGCTTGGAGGACGAGCAGTACTTC.

The J gene is TRBJ2-7, the V gene TRBV6-6; perhaps TRBD1 as D (5 bases). The CDR3 has 14 residues. V lost 2 bases and J 4 bases, leaving 12 bases between the germline ends. Germline values: CDR1 MNHNY, CDR2 SVGAGI (reference sequence). CDR3 amino acids: CASSYLQDPYEQYF. The CDR3 region has the DNA TGTGCCAGCAGTTACCTACAGGACCCGTACGAGCAGTACTTC.

The V and J genes are TRBV7-3 and TRBJ2-7; D unresolved. The CDR3 totals 13 residues. The germline gives CDR1 SGHTA, CDR2 FQGTGA. V was shortened by 2 bases and J by 4 bases, with 9 bases between the two germline ends. Here the CDR3 reads CASSLAVGYEQYF. CDR3 DNA: TGTGCCAGCAGCTTAGCGGTTGGGTACGAGCAGTACTTC.

V gene TRBV13 combines with J gene TRBJ2-7; 9 bases line up with TRBD2. The CDR3 is 17 amino acids. Germline CDR1 is PRHDT and CDR2 is FYEKMQ (reference sequence). V was pared by 4 bases and J by 2 bases, with 12 bases of the junction left unmatched. CDR3 loop: CASSSVLAGSPTYEQYF. CDR3 nucleotides: TGTGCCAGCAGCTCTGTCCTAGCGGGGTCTCCGACCTACGAGCAGTACTTC.

The rearrangement uses TRBV6-5 and TRBJ2-1, with D perhaps matching TRBD2 (6 bases). V was clipped by 2 bases and J by 8 bases, with 13 bases between them. CDR1 is MNHEY, CDR2 SVGAGI, per germline. The CDR3 extends over 14 amino acids. Here the CDR3 reads CASSYGSGVHEQFF. The CDR3 DNA follows: TGTGCCAGCAGTTACGGATCGGGAGTCCATGAGCAGTTCTTC.

This chain links TRBV13 with TRBJ2-1; 10 nucleotides match TRBD2. The germline gives CDR1 PRHDT, CDR2 FYEKMQ (reference sequence). V was pared by 6 bases and J by 6 bases, with 8 bases of the junction left unmatched. The CDR3 length is 15 residues. Here the CDR3 DNA reads TGTGCCAGCAGAGCGGGAGGGCACGTCTCCAATGAGCAGTTCTTC. The encoded protein is CASRAGGHVSNEQFF.